Reported below is one TCR beta chain. The antigen is unknown. The method, 5' RACE with UMI labels, was used to prepare the TRB cDNA libraries. From the 5' RACE reads, TCRdb lists one entry per CDR3 protein and no DNA. The sample includes 95,000 to 100,000 distinct CDR3 sequences. Looked up from germline, CDR1 is LNHDA and CDR2 is SQIVND (reference sequence). The CDR3 totals 14 residues. These data originate in a study of CXCR3-negative and CXCR3-positive naive CD8 T cells. Study background: Across all libraries, TRB reads numbered about 135 million, with about 1.5 +/- 0.3 million in each library. Study-level results: TRB CDR3s were more hydrophobic in CXCR3-positive than in CXCR3-negative naive cells. From TRB CDR3 properties, TCR strength was inferred; surface CD5 did not differ between naive subsets.

Subsets of CD8+ T cells were each sorted in triplicate at 300,000 or so cells apiece. Naive CD8+ T cells showed CD45RO-CCR7+CD27+CD95-. Sequenced input: naive CXCR3+ CD8+ T cells from blood. Subset: CD45RO-CCR7+CD27+CD95- naive CD8+ T cells expressing CXCR3 (TNR3+). V usage is TRBV19 and J usage is TRBJ1-2; as DNA is missing, the TRBD1 call by TCRdb cannot be tested. The receptor was derived from a human donor in good health. Some clones in this sample may be carry-over from other donors' samples. CDR3 in amino acids: CASSFTRGTAGYTF.